This TCR beta chain was obtained from a study of T cell changes during pregnancy in multiple sclerosis. Assay: immunoSEQ multiplex PCR; the TCRdb copy retains only in-frame clones and omits some. The sample yields 35,000 to 55,000 clones, roughly nine tenths seen once. Deletions cut 8 bases from V and 0 bases from J, with 13 bases between. This CDR3 region has 14 residues. Germline CDR1 is LNHDA and CDR2 is SQIVND (reference sequence). The chain carries TRBV19 and TRBJ1-2; TRBD1 might be the D (5 bases). This receptor was taken from a female donor with multiple sclerosis, enrolled in a pregnancy study. The sample in question was CD4+ T cells from peripheral blood mononuclear cells, obtained after pregnancy. The CDR3 loop is CASSGTQANYGYTF. The CDR3 DNA follows: TGTGCCAGTTCCGGGACTCAAGCTAACTATGGCTACACCTTC. Combining the CDR3 with reference TRBV19 and TRBJ1-2 gives the whole variable domain DGGITQSPKYLFRKEGQNVTLSCEQNLNHDAMYWYRQDPGQGLRLIYYSQIVNDFQKGDIAEGYSVSREKKESFPLTVTSAQKNPTAFYLCASSGTQANYGYTFGSGTRLTVV.